These 27 T cell receptor beta chains were all obtained from the same sample, sequenced in a study of CD8 T cells in ankylosing spondylitis. TCRdb reprocessed the 5' RACE reads with MiXCR, giving one entry per CDR3 protein. This sample yields 200,000 to 250,000 distinct CDR3 sequences, of which about 10% are seen a single time; approximately 20% belongs to the top ten. Sequenced: blood, either unsorted or a sorted T cell fraction (not recorded which). These TCRs come from a male donor with ankylosing spondylitis or in good health (not recorded which).

This chain joins TRBV29-1 and TRBJ2-3; 15 nucleotides align to TRBD2. CDR1 and CDR2 from the germline V gene are SQVTM and ANQGSEA. Germline trimming cut 6 bases from V and 0 bases from J; bases unmatched to any gene: 4. The CDR3 length is 16 residues. The CDR3 coding sequence is TGCAGCGTGGAGGGACTAGCGGGGGGAAGCACAGATACGCAGTATTTT. This translates into CSVEGLAGGSTDTQYF.

This clonotype was counted between two and nine times. J is TRBJ1-1 and V is TRBV6-5; TRBD1 agrees at 7 bases. The CDR3 spans 15 residues. Trimming removed 4 bases from V and 0 bases from J; junction bases left unmatched: 5. Looked up from germline, CDR1 is MNHEY and CDR2 is SVGAGI. CDR3 sequence: CASSSGQTLNTEAFF. DNA of the CDR3: TGTGCCAGCAGTTCGGGACAGACCCTGAACACTGAAGCTTTCTTT.

This chain uses TRBV3-1 with TRBJ1-2; tentatively, D is TRBD1 (5 bases). The germline V gene has CDR1 LGHDT and CDR2 YNNKEL (reference sequence). The CDR3 runs 16 residues. V was pared by 3 bases and J by 5 bases, with 19 bases between. CDR3 residues: CASSQSQGSAKYGYTF. CDR3 coding DNA: TGTGCCAGCAGCCAGTCGCAGGGATCGGCGAAATATGGCTACACCTTC.

This clonotype was found many times. This chain links TRBV20-1 with TRBJ2-7; D is possibly TRBD1 (6 bases). Germline CDR1 is DFQATT and CDR2 is SNEGSKA (reference sequence). CDR3 size: 14 residues. The germline V and J ends were trimmed by 5 bases and 4 bases, with 18 bases remaining between them. CDR3 sequence: CSAATRDTFYEQYF. In DNA, the CDR3 is TGCAGTGCTGCCACGAGGGACACATTTTACGAGCAGTACTTC.

This clonotype was seen ten or more times. The V and J genes are TRBV7-2 and TRBJ2-2; 9 positions agree with TRBD2. This CDR3 spans 15 amino acids. In germline, CDR1 is SGHTA, CDR2 FQGNSA. J was trimmed by 6 bases and V by 5 bases; bases with no gene match: 7. CDR3 loop: CASSPLAGEAGELFF. The DNA of the CDR3 is TGTGCCAGCAGCCCCTTAGCGGGGGAAGCCGGGGAGCTGTTTTTT.

This clonotype was picked up a small number of times. The gene calls are TRBV28 and TRBJ2-7, with 16 nucleotides matching TRBD2. Unmatched junction bases numbered 5, after V lost 9 bases and J lost 6 bases. The V gene's germline CDR1 is MDHEN and CDR2 SYDVKM. The CDR3 is 14 residues long. CDR3 protein: CASGTSGGVSEQYF. As DNA, the CDR3 is TGTGCCAGTGGGACTAGCGGGGGGGTCTCCGAGCAGTACTTC.

This clonotype showed up just a few times. V gene TRBV7-2 combines with J gene TRBJ2-2; D might be TRBD1 (6 bases). The germline gives CDR1 SGHTA, CDR2 FQGNSA. Trimming pared 2 bases from V and 1 base from J, leaving 8 bases between. CDR3 length: 15 amino acids. The CDR3 nucleotides are TGTGCCAGCAGCTTATCGGACAGGAACACCGGGGAGCTGTTTTTT. Translated: CASSLSDRNTGELFF.

This clonotype was found many times. The J gene is TRBJ2-1, the V gene TRBV20-1; 10 bases line up with TRBD2. Germline CDR1 reads DFQATT; CDR2 reads SNEGSKA (reference sequence). Germline trimming cut 5 bases from V and 8 bases from J; bases unmatched to any gene: 9. The CDR3 extends over 14 amino acids. DNA for the CDR3: TGCAGTGCTTTTTCTAGCGGGGGTAGCTATGAGCAGTTCTTC. Encoded protein: CSAFSSGGSYEQFF.

V usage is TRBV12-3 or TRBV12-4 and J usage is TRBJ1-5; tentative D call: TRBD1 (6 bases). This CDR3 comprises 15 residues. The V end lost 3 bases, the J end lost 1 base, and 10 bases lay between the germline ends. Here the CDR3 DNA reads TGTGCCAGCAGTTTGAAGGGGGTAAGCAATCAGCCCCAGCATTTT. This sequence encodes CASSLKGVSNQPQHF.

The table lists this clonotype with a few counts. The chain has TRBV5-1 and TRBJ1-6; tentatively, D is TRBD1 (6 bases). In germline, CDR1 is SGHRS, CDR2 YFSETQ. V was cut by 4 bases and J by 3 bases, with 23 bases left in between. The CDR3 spans 19 residues. The CDR3 here is CASSLLRGGDALYNSPLHF. The DNA for the CDR3 is TGCGCCAGCAGCCTGCTTCGAGGGGGTGATGCGCTCTATAATTCACCCCTCCACTTT.

In its sample, this clonotype was seen a few times. This rearrangement joins TRBV12-3 or TRBV12-4 to TRBJ1-6; the D gene is possibly TRBD1 (6 bases). The V gene lost 4 bases and the J gene lost 9 bases, with 16 bases spanning the gap. The CDR3 runs to 15 residues. CDR3 nucleotide sequence: TGTGCCAGCAGTTCCAAGCTGGGGGACATTTCACCCCTCCACTTT. Translated: CASSSKLGDISPLHF.

In its sample, this clonotype was seen a few times. The gene calls are TRBV21-1 and TRBJ2-7; the table's D call TRBD1 went unverified against the DNA. TRBV21-1 is shown as a pseudogene. CDR3 length: 16 residues. The DNA of the CDR3 is TGTGCCAGCAGCAAAACAACAGGGAAAAGGGCCTACGAGCAGTACTTC. This codes for CASSKTTGKRAYEQYF.

This chain links TRBV12-3 or TRBV12-4 with TRBJ1-2, with D possibly being TRBD1 (5 bases). Trimming stripped 1 base from V and 4 bases from J, with 10 bases between. There are 14 residues in the CDR3. This CDR3 reads CASSLGQGFYGYTF. The CDR3 DNA is TGTGCCAGCAGTTTAGGGCAGGGCTTCTATGGCTACACCTTC.

CDR3 region: CSARSALGPSSYEQYF. The CDR3 nucleotides are TGCAGTGCTAGATCCGCGCTCGGGCCGAGCTCCTACGAGCAGTACTTC. V is TRBV20-1 and J is TRBJ2-7; D uncertain. Germline loops: CDR1 DFQATT, CDR2 SNEGSKA (reference sequence). The germline V and J ends were trimmed by 2 bases and 0 bases, with 17 bases remaining between them. This CDR3 has 16 amino acids.

This clonotype was counted many times. This chain joins TRBV6-1 and TRBJ1-1; D is uncertain. The V gene's germline CDR1 is MNHNS and CDR2 SASEGT. V was cut by 6 bases and J by 8 bases, with 16 bases left in between. This CDR3 has 13 residues. CDR3 residues: CASRSLGGLEAFF. The CDR3 nucleotides are TGTGCCAGCAGGTCCTTGGGAGGGCTAGAAGCTTTCTTT.

The chain employs TRBV9 and TRBJ2-3, with D possibly matching TRBD2 (7 bases). Per germline, CDR1 SGDLS and CDR2 YYNGEE. The V end was cut by 2 bases, the J end by 6 bases, with 19 bases between. The CDR3 is made up of 16 amino acids. The CDR3 coding sequence is TGTGCCAGCAGCGTGGCCGAGGGGGGGGCCGGGGATACGCAGTATTTT. Residues: CASSVAEGGAGDTQYF.

This clonotype has only a few counts. J is TRBJ2-5 and V is TRBV29-1, with TRBD1 matching 7 bases. The trim removed 6 bases at V and 3 bases at J, leaving 7 bases unmatched. There are 13 residues in the CDR3. Germline CDR1 SQVTM, CDR2 ANQGSEA. CDR3: CSVRTGGEETQYF. The CDR3 DNA reads TGCAGCGTGCGGACAGGAGGAGAAGAGACCCAGTACTTC.

The sample holds many counts of this clonotype. The gene calls are TRBV7-2 and TRBJ2-1; 8 bases map to TRBD1. This CDR3 spans 15 amino acids. The trim removed 5 bases at V and 0 bases at J, leaving 3 bases unmatched. The germline V gene has CDR1 SGHTA and CDR2 FQGNSA. The CDR3 loop is CASSLDRDSYNEQFF. CDR3 bases: TGTGCCAGCAGCCTGGACAGGGACTCCTACAATGAGCAGTTCTTC.

V is TRBV11-2 and J is TRBJ2-6; weak D call: TRBD2 (6 bases). Trimming removed 4 bases from V and 0 bases from J, with 16 bases in between. CDR1 is SGHAT and CDR2 is FQNNGV in the germline V gene. The CDR3 has 18 residues. This chain's CDR3 is CASSSRDGKFSGANVLTF. In DNA, the CDR3 is TGTGCCAGCAGCTCGCGGGACGGAAAATTCTCTGGGGCCAACGTCCTGACTTTC.

Many counts were recorded for this clonotype. The chain is built from TRBV5-1 and TRBJ1-1; D is possibly TRBD1 (5 bases). This CDR3 contains 14 residues. Germline assignment: CDR1 SGHRS and CDR2 YFSETQ. V was pared by 1 base and J by 5 bases, with 12 bases between. As DNA, the CDR3 is TGCGCCAGCAGCTTGACTATTGGGGCAACTGAAGCTTTCTTT. Amino acids: CASSLTIGATEAFF.

Ten or more counts support this clonotype. This chain connects TRBV7-3 to TRBJ2-3; D unclear. CDR3 length: 15 amino acids. The ends were cut back, 2 bases at V and 1 base at J, with 10 bases in the middle. Germline V lookup: CDR1 SGHTA, CDR2 FQGTGA. The CDR3 bases are TGTGCCAGCAGCTTAGAAAACAGTGGCACAGATACGCAGTATTTT. Translated, it gives CASSLENSGTDTQYF.

This chain uses TRBV7-9 with TRBJ2-1, with 7 nucleotides matching TRBD1. This CDR3 is 17 amino acids long. V was pared by 2 bases and J by 4 bases, with 11 bases of the junction left unmatched. CDR1 and CDR2 from the germline V gene are SEHNR and FQNEAQ (reference sequence). The CDR3 bases are TGTGCCAGCAGCTTATCAGGGGGTAGGGGGCTGTACAATGAGCAGTTCTTC. It translates to CASSLSGGRGLYNEQFF.

The rearrangement joins TRBV12-3 or TRBV12-4 to TRBJ1-4; tentative D call: TRBD1 (5 bases). The V gene lost 2 bases and the J gene lost 3 bases, with 13 bases spanning the gap. The CDR3 has 16 amino acids. The CDR3 bases are TGTGCCAGCAGTTTACTGGGGGTTAGGGCTAATGAAAAACTGTTTTTT. Translated, it gives CASSLLGVRANEKLFF.

This clonotype was detected ten times or more. V is TRBV19 and J is TRBJ1-1; D possibly corresponds to TRBD1 (6 bases). Germline CDR1 is LNHDA and CDR2 is SQIVND (reference sequence). Between the trimmed V and J ends, which lost 10 bases and 7 bases, there was a span of 16 bases. The CDR3 runs to 12 residues. The chain's CDR3 is CATRIRQDEAFF. CDR3 sequence (DNA): TGTGCCACCAGAATTAGACAGGATGAAGCTTTCTTT.

This clonotype came up many times. This chain joins TRBV5-1 and TRBJ2-1, with TRBD1 matching over 8 bases. Germline V gene lookup returns CDR1 SGHRS and CDR2 YFSETQ. CDR3 length: 14 residues. J lost 3 bases, V lost 5 bases, and 4 bases had no gene match. The chain's CDR3 is CASREGQGYNEQFF. The CDR3 coding sequence is TGCGCCAGCAGGGAAGGACAGGGCTACAATGAGCAGTTCTTC.

This clonotype was counted many times. The chain has TRBV28 and TRBJ2-1, with TRBD1 matching 8 bases. This CDR3 is built from 16 residues. J gave up 0 bases and V 5 bases, and 6 bases lay outside the gene matches. The germline gives CDR1 MDHEN, CDR2 SYDVKM. CDR3 bases: TGTGCCAGCAGTCGTACAGGGGGAGGCTCCTACAATGAGCAGTTCTTC. Its protein is CASSRTGGGSYNEQFF.

The chain links TRBV20-1 to TRBJ1-1, with 8 nucleotides matching TRBD1. The V gene end was trimmed by 0 bases and the J gene end by 0 bases; junction bases not matched to a gene: 3. The CDR3 is 15 amino acids. CDR1 and CDR2 from the germline V gene are DFQATT and SNEGSKA (reference sequence). As DNA, the CDR3 is TGCAGTGCTAGAGAGACAGGGGCCATGAACACTGAAGCTTTCTTT. Translated: CSARETGAMNTEAFF.